What follows are 17 T cell receptor beta chains derived from one specimen sequenced in a study of T cells expressing NK-cell markers. TCRdb re-called the 5' RACE reads; every CDR3 protein appears as one record, without DNA. The sample's table shows about 380,000 distinct CDR3 sequences. The sequencing input was blood T cells: a sorted CD56 or NKG2C T cell subset, CD4+ or CD8+ T cells, or bulk PBMC T cells (not recorded which). These receptors were taken from a man aged 18 to 69 in good health.

The V and J genes are TRBV27 and TRBJ1-1; TCRdb indicates TRBD1, and absent DNA this call remains unverified. The CDR3 totals 13 residues. Looked up from germline, CDR1 is MNHEY and CDR2 is SMNVEV (reference sequence). CDR3 loop: CASSWTGRTEAFF.

The chain is built from TRBV7-3 and TRBJ2-2; as DNA is missing, the TRBD2 call by TCRdb cannot be tested. Looked up from germline, CDR1 is SGHTA and CDR2 is FQGTGA. This CDR3 spans 17 amino acids. The CDR3 here is CASSLLAGGPNTGELFF.

The chain employs TRBV4-1 and TRBJ1-6; the D call of TRBD1 rests on TCRdb alone, since no DNA is present to check it. The CDR3 has 18 amino acids. CDR1 and CDR2 (germline): MGHRA, YSYEKL. This CDR3 reads CASSQEGVGTRRNSPLHF.

The V call is TRBV20-1, the J call TRBJ2-4; as DNA is missing, the TRBD2 call by TCRdb cannot be tested. The CDR3 consists of 17 residues. CDR1 DFQATT and CDR2 SNEGSKA come from the germline V gene (reference sequence). The CDR3 here is CSANSGGAGLAKNIQYF.

The chain recombines TRBV5-1 with TRBJ2-6; the D gene TCRdb calls, TRBD1, cannot be checked with no DNA. CDR1 and CDR2 (germline): SGHRS, YFSETQ. The CDR3 covers 18 residues. The CDR3 sequence: CASSAGQALSSGANVLTF.

The chain links TRBV2 to TRBJ2-7; TCRdb names TRBD1, which stays unverified in the absence of DNA. This CDR3 has 16 amino acids. Germline lookup yields CDR1 SNHLY and CDR2 FYNNEI. The chain's CDR3 is CASSGDTGGDPYEQYF.

The chain couples TRBV7-9 to TRBJ2-3; lacking DNA, the TRBD1 call made by TCRdb goes unchecked. Per germline, CDR1 SEHNR and CDR2 FQNEAQ (reference sequence). This CDR3 is built from 16 residues. The CDR3 loop is CASSLAFRGNTDTQYF.

This chain links TRBV6-5 with TRBJ2-5; TCRdb proposes TRBD2, but this gene call is untestable without DNA. The CDR3 has 15 amino acids. Germline-derived CDR1 and CDR2 are MNHEY and SVGAGI. CDR3 sequence: CASSYPRASGGSQYF.

The rearrangement uses TRBV5-5 and TRBJ2-1; TCRdb picks TRBD2, but there is no DNA to check that call. The CDR3 length is 17 residues. CDR1 is SGHKS, CDR2 YYEKEE, per germline (reference sequence). The CDR3 protein is CASSLFLAGSSYNEQFF.

The V and J genes are TRBV15 and TRBJ1-1; absent DNA, TCRdb's TRBD1 call cannot be checked. Germline CDR1 LNHNV, CDR2 YYDKDF (reference sequence). CDR3 length equals 14 residues. The CDR3 loop is CATSRGGEAAEAFF.

The chain recombines TRBV5-4 with TRBJ2-7; TCRdb gives TRBD1 as the D gene, but with no DNA this cannot be confirmed. Per germline, CDR1 SGHNT and CDR2 YYREEE (reference sequence). The CDR3 totals 15 residues. The CDR3 reads CASSPWGGYSYEQYF.

This rearrangement joins TRBV10-3 to TRBJ1-5; TCRdb picks TRBD1, but there is no DNA to check that call. The CDR3 length is 12 residues. Germline assignment: CDR1 ENHRY and CDR2 SYGVKD. The chain's CDR3 is CAISVQGQPQHF.

The chain is built from TRBV7-9 and TRBJ2-1. Germline V gives CDR1 SEHNR, CDR2 FQNEAQ (reference sequence). This CDR3 spans 14 amino acids. The CDR3 spells CASSLRFLYNEQFF. Variable domain in full (rest from reference TRBV7-9 and TRBJ2-1): DTGVSQNPRHKITKRGQNVTFRCDPISEHNRLYWYRQTLGQGPEFLTYFQNEAQLEKSRLLSDRFSAERPKGSFSTLEIQRTEQGDSAMYLCASSLRFLYNEQFFGPGTRLTVL.

This chain connects TRBV2 to TRBJ1-1. Per the germline V gene, CDR1 is SNHLY and CDR2 is FYNNEI. The CDR3 is 14 residues long. This chain's CDR3 is CASSPQYPNTEAFF.

J is TRBJ1-5 and V is TRBV20-1; TCRdb lists TRBD1, though no DNA is available to test this call. This CDR3 comprises 16 residues. CDR1 DFQATT and CDR2 SNEGSKA come from the germline V gene (reference sequence). CDR3: CSARDRVTGGNQPQHF.

The chain employs TRBV20-1 and TRBJ2-1; TCRdb designates TRBD2, a call that cannot be tested without DNA. This CDR3 spans 14 amino acids. Germline loops: CDR1 DFQATT, CDR2 SNEGSKA (reference sequence). This chain's CDR3 is CSILTGGPSNEQFF.

The chain employs TRBV12-2 and TRBJ1-3; TCRdb's assignment of TRBD1 cannot be checked, as there is no DNA. TRBV12-2 is described as a pseudogene. The CDR3 loop spans 16 amino acids. CDR3 protein: CASRLGGPWGGNTIYF.